The sequence of this TCR beta chain was determined in a study of a mutant IDH1 vaccine in newly diagnosed glioma. Background on the study: Patients got radiotherapy, temozolomide, or both beforehand, and most got both.

Using immunoSEQ multiplex PCR, the repertoire was profiled, and TCRdb retains in-frame clones only, with some absent. In the table there are some 50,000 clones, 86% of which are singletons. Stated time point: baseline, week 1 (first vaccination visit). Treatment reported: pre-vaccination baseline after standard-of-care therapy. Donors had new IDH1-mutant astrocytomas of WHO grade 3 or 4 (ATRX-lost). Points from the study as a whole: Vaccine-induced immune responses occurred in approximately 93% of patients.

The germline V gene encodes CDR1 MNHNY and CDR2 SVGAGI (reference sequence). The length of the CDR3 is 16 residues. Trimming left V 2 bases short and J 0 bases short, with 8 bases between. To note about this clone: Its antigen is unidentified.

The receptor's source is a man between 35 and 55 years old with glioma. The sample in question was PBMCs, obtained from a glioma patient treated with radiotherapy, temozolomide or both. The V call is TRBV6-6, the J call TRBJ2-6, with D possibly matching TRBD2 (5 bases). The CDR3 DNA sequence: TGTGCCAGCAGTTACGATGGGAGCTCTGGGGCCAACGTCCTGACTTTC. Its protein is CASSYDGSSGANVLTF.